The 8 T cell receptor beta chains given below trace back to one sample, sequenced in a study of cytomegalovirus exposure and HLA in healthy donors. With 60 Vbeta and 13 Jbeta primers, the PCR was carried out. Data came from immunoSEQ multiplex PCR; TCRdb stores just in-frame clones and leaves some out. The profile covers roughly 84,000 clones, with 55% to 65% appearing a single time and approximately 16% taken by the ten largest. The sample was PBMCs. The origin of the receptors is a middle-aged woman in good health and CMV-seropositive.

A few counts support this clone. The rearrangement links TRBV5-1 to TRBJ1-1; TRBD1 agrees at 7 bases. This CDR3 comprises 15 residues. Germline V CDR1 and CDR2: SGHRS, YFSETQ. The V and J ends lost 3 bases and 4 bases, in that order; junction bases with no gene match: 9. CDR3 in amino acids: CASSSTPQGGTEAFF. Written as DNA, the CDR3 is TGCGCCAGCAGCTCCACCCCCCAGGGGGGCACTGAAGCTTTCTTT. Filled out from reference TRBV5-1 and TRBJ1-1, the complete variable domain reads KAGVTQTPRYLIKTRGQQVTLSCSPISGHRSVSWYQQTPGQGLQFLFEYFSETQRNKGNFPGRFSGRQFSNSRSEMNVSTLELGDSALYLCASSSTPQGGTEAFFGQGTRLTVV.

This clone was seen only a few times. The chain's CDR3 is CASSLGSLVNTDTQYF. In DNA, the CDR3 is TGTGCCAGCAGCTTGGGTTCACTAGTCAACACAGATACGCAGTATTTT. The chain links TRBV5-8 to TRBJ2-3; D possibly corresponds to TRBD2 (5 bases). Trimming took 0 bases from V and 2 from J, leaving 13 bases between them. The V gene's germline CDR1 is SGHTS and CDR2 YDEGEE. The CDR3 extends over 16 amino acids.

This clone was detected only a few times. The chain employs TRBV19 and TRBJ2-2; D possibly corresponds to TRBD2 (5 bases). Between the trimmed V and J ends, which lost 3 bases and 3 bases, there was a span of 11 bases. CDR3 length: 15 residues. Germline loops: CDR1 LNHDA, CDR2 SQIVND (reference sequence). The CDR3 reads CASSIDGSDTGELFF. CDR3 DNA sequence: TGTGCCAGTAGTATCGATGGTAGCGACACCGGGGAGCTGTTTTTT.

The chain couples TRBV6-5 to TRBJ2-7; TRBD1 agrees at 9 bases. The CDR3 runs 15 residues. The V and J ends lost 6 bases and 0 bases, in that order; junction bases with no gene match: 6. Germline-derived CDR1 and CDR2 are MNHEY and SVGAGI. CDR3 protein: CASSPGTGPSYEQYF. The CDR3 region has the DNA TGTGCCAGCAGCCCTGGGACAGGGCCCTCCTACGAGCAGTACTTC.

This chain uses TRBV9 with TRBJ2-3, with TRBD2 identical over 10 bases. Germline trimming cut 0 bases from V and 6 bases from J; bases unmatched to any gene: 7. This CDR3 is built from 16 residues. Germline CDR1 reads SGDLS; CDR2 reads YYNGEE. For the CDR3, the DNA is TGTGCCAGCAGCGTAGAGCTAGCGGGAGTATTTGATACGCAGTATTTT. As protein: CASSVELAGVFDTQYF.

This chain connects TRBV7-2 to TRBJ2-1; 14 positions agree with TRBD2. J lost 8 bases, V lost 5 bases, and 2 bases had no gene match. CDR1 is SGHTA and CDR2 is FQGNSA in the germline V gene. This CDR3 has 14 amino acids. In DNA, the CDR3 is TGTGCCAGCAGCCAGGGACTAGCGGGGGATGAGCAGTTCTTC. It specifies CASSQGLAGDEQFF.

This clone was picked up a small number of times. The V and J genes are TRBV15 and TRBJ2-3; possible D gene TRBD1, 6 bases. CDR3 size: 15 residues. The germline V and J ends were trimmed by 4 bases and 4 bases, with 15 bases remaining between them. The germline V gene has CDR1 LNHNV and CDR2 YYDKDF (reference sequence). The CDR3 here is CATSTSTGIADTQYF. CDR3 sequence (DNA): TGTGCCACCAGCACGTCGACAGGTATCGCAGATACGCAGTATTTT.

This clone was seen a single time. This chain uses TRBV5-4 with TRBJ1-1; tentatively, D is TRBD1 (6 bases). Germline V gives CDR1 SGHNT, CDR2 YYREEE (reference sequence). The CDR3 length is 16 residues. Trimming removed 6 bases from V and 1 base from J, with 19 bases in between. CDR3 DNA sequence: TGTGCCAGCAACCCAAGGTCGACAGGCGAGAACACTGAAGCTTTCTTT. This encodes CASNPRSTGENTEAFF.